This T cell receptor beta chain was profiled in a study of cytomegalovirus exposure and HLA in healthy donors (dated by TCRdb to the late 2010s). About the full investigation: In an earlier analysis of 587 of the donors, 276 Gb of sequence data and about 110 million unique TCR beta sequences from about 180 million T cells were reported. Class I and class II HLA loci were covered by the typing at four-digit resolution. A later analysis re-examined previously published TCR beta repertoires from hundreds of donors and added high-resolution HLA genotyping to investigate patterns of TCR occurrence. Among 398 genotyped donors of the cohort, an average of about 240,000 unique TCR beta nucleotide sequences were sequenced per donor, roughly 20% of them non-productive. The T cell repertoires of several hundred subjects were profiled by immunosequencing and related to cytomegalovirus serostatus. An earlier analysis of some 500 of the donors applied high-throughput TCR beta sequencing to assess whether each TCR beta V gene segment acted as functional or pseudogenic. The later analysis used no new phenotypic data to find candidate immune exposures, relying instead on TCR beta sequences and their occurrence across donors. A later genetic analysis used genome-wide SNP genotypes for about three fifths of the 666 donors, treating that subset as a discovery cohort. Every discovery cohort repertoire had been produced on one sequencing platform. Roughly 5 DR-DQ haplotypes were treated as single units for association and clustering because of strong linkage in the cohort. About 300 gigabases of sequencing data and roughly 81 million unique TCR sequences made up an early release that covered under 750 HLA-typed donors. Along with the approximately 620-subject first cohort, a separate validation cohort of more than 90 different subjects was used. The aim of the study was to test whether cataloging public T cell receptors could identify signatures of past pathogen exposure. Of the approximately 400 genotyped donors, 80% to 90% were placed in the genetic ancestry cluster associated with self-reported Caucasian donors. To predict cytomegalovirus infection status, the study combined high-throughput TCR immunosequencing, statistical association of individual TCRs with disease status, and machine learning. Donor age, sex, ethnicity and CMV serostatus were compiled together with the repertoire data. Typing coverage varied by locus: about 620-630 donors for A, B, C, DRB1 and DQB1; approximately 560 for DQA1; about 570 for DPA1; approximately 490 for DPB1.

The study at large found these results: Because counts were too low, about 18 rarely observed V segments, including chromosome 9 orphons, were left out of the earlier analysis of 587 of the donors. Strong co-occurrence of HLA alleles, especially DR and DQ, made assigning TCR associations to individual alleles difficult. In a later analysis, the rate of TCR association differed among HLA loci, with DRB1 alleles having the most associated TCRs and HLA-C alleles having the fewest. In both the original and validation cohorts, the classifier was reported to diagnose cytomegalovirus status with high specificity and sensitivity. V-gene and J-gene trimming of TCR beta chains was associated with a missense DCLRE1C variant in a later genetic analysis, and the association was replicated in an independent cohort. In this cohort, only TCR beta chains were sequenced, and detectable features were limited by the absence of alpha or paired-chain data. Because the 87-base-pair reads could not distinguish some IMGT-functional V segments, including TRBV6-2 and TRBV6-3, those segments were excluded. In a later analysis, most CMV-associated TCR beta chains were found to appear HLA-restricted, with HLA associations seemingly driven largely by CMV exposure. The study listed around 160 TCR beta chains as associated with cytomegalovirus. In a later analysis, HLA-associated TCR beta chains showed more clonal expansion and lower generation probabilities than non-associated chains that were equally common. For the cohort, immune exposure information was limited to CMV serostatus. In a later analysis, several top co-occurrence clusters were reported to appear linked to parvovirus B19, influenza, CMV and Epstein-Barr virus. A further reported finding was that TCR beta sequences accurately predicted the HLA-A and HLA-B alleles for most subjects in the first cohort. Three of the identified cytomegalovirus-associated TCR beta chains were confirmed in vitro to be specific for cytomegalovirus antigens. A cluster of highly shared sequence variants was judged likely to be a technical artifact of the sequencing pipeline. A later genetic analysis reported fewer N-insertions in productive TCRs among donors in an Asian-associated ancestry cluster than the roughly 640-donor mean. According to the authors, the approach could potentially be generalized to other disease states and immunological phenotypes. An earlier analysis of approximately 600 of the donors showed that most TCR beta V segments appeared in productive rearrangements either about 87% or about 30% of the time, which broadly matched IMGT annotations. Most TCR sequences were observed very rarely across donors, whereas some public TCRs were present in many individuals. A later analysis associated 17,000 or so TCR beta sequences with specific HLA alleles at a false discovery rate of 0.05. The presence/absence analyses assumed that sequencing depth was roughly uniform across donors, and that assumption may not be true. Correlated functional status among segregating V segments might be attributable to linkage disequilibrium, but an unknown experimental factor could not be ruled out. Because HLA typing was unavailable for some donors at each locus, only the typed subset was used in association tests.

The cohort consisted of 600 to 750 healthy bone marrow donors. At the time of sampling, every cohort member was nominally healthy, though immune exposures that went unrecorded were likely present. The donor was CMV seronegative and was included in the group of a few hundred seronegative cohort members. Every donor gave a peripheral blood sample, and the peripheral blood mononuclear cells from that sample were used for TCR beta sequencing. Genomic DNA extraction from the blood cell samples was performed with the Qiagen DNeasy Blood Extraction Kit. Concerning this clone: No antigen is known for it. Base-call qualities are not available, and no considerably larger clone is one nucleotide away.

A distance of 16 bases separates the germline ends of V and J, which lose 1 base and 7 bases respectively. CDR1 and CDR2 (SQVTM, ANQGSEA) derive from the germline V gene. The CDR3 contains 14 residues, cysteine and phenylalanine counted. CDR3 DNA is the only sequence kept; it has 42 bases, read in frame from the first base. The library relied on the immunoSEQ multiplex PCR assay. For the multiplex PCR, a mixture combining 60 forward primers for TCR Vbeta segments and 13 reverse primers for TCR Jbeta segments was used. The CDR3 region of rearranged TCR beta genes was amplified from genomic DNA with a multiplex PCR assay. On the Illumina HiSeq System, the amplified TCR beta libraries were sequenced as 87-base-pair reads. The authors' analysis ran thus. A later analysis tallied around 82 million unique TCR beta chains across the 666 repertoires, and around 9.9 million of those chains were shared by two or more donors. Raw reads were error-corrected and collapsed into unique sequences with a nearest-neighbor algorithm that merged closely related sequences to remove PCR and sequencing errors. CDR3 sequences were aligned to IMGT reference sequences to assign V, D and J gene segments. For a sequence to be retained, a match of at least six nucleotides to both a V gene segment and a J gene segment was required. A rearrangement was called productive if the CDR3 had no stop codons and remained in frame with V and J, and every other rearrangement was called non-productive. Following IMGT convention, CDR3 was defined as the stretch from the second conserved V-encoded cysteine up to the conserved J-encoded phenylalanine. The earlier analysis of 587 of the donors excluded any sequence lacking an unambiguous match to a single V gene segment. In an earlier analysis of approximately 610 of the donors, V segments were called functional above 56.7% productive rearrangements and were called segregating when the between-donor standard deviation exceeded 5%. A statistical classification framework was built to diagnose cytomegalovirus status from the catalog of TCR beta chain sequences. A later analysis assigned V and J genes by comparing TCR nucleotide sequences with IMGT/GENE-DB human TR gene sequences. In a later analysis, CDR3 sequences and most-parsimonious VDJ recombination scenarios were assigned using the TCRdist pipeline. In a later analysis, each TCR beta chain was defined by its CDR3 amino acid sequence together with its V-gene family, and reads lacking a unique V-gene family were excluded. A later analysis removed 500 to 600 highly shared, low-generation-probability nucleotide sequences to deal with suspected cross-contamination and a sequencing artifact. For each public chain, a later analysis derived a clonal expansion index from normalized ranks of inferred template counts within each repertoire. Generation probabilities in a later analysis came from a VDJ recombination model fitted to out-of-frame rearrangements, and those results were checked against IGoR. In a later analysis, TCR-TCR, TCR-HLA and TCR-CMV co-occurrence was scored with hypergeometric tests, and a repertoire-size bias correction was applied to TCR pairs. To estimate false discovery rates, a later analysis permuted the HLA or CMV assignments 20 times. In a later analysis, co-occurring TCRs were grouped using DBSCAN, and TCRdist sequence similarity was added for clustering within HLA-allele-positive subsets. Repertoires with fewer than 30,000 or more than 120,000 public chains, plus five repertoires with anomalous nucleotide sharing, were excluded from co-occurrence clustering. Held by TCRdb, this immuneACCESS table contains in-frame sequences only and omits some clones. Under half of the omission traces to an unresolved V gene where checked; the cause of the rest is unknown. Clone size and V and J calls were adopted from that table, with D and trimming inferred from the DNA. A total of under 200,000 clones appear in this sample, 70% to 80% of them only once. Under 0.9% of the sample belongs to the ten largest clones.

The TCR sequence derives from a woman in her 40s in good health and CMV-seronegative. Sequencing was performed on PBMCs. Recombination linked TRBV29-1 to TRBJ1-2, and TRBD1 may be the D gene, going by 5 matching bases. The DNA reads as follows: TGCAGCGTTGAAGCCAGACGGGGGGAGGCTGGCTACACCTTC. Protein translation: CSVEARRGEAGYTF.